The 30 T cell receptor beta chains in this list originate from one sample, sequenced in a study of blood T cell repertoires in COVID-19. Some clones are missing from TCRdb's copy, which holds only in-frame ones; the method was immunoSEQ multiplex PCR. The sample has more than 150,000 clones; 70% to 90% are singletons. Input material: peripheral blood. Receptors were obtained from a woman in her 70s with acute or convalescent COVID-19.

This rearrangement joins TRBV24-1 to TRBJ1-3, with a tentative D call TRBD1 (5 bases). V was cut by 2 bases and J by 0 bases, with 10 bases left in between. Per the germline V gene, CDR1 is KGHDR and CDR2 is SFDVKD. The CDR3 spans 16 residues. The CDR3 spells CATSDSGGNSGNTIYF. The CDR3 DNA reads TGTGCCACCAGTGATTCGGGGGGTAACTCTGGAAACACCATATATTTT.

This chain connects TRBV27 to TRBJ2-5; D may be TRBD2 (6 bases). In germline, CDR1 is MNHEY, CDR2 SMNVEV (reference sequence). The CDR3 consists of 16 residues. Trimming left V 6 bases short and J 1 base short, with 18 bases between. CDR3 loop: CASSPWWGVLQETQYF. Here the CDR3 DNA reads TGTGCCAGCAGCCCCTGGTGGGGGGTTCTCCAAGAGACCCAGTACTTC.

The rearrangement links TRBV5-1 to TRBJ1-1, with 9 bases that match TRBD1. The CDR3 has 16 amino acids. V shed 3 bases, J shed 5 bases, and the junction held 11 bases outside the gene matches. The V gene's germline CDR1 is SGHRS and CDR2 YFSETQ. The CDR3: CASSYEQGAVGTEAFF. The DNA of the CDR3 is TGCGCCAGCAGCTACGAACAGGGGGCTGTAGGGACTGAAGCTTTCTTT.

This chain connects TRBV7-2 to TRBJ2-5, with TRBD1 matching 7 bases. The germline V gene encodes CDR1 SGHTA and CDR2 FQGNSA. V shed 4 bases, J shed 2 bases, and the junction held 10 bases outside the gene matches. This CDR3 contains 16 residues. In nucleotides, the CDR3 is TGTGCCAGCAGCTACCACTGGACAGGTTCACAAGAGACCCAGTACTTC. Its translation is CASSYHWTGSQETQYF.

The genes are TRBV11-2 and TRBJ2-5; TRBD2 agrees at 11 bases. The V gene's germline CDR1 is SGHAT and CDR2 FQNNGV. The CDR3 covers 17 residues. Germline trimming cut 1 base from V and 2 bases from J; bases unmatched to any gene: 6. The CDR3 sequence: CASSLGPSGGNQETQYF. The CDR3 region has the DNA TGTGCCAGCAGCTTAGGCCCTAGCGGGGGGAATCAAGAGACCCAGTACTTC.

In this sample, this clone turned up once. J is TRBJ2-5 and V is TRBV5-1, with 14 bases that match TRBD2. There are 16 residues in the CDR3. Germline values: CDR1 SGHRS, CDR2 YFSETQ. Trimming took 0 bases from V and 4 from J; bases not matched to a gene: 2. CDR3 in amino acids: CASSLGLAGGLETQYF. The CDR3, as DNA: TGCGCCAGCAGCTTGGGACTAGCGGGGGGGTTAGAGACCCAGTACTTC.

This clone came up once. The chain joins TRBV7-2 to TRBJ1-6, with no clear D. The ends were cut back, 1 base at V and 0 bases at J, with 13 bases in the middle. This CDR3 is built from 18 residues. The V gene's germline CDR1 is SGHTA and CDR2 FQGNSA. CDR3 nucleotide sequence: TGTGCCAGCAGCTTAGAGATGGCGGGAAGCTCCTATAATTCACCCCTCCACTTT. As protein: CASSLEMAGSSYNSPLHF.

CDR3 bases: TGTGCCAGCAGTTACGAGGTCGGGGGGCCGGACGAGCAGTACTTC. Translated: CASSYEVGGPDEQYF. The chain joins TRBV6-2 or TRBV6-3 to TRBJ2-7, with D maybe TRBD2 (7 bases). This CDR3 has 15 residues. With 2 bases removed from V and 5 bases from J, the gap between germline ends came to 16 bases. Germline lookup yields CDR1 MNHEY and CDR2 SVGEGT.

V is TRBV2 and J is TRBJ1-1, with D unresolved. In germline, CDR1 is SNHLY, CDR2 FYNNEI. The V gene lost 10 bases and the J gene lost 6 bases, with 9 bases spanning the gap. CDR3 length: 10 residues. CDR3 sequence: CAISSAEAFF. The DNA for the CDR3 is TGTGCCATCTCTTCGGCTGAAGCTTTCTTT.

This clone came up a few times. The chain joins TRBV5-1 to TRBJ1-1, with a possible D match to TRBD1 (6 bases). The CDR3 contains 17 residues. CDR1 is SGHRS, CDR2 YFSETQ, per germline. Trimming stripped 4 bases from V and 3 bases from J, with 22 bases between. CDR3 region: CASSGNQGRGSDTEAFF. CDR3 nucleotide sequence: TGCGCCAGCAGCGGCAATCAGGGGCGCGGGTCGGACACTGAAGCTTTCTTT. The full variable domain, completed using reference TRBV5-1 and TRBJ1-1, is KAGVTQTPRYLIKTRGQQVTLSCSPISGHRSVSWYQQTPGQGLQFLFEYFSETQRNKGNFPGRFSGRQFSNSRSEMNVSTLELGDSALYLCASSGNQGRGSDTEAFFGQGTRLTVV.

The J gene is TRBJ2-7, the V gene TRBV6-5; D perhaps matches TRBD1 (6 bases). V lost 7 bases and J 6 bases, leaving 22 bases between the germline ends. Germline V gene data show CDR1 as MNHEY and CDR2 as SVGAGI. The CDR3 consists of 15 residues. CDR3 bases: TGTGCCAGCAAAAGAGCAGGGGACCCGTTCTTCGAGCAGTACGTC. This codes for CASKRAGDPFFEQYV.

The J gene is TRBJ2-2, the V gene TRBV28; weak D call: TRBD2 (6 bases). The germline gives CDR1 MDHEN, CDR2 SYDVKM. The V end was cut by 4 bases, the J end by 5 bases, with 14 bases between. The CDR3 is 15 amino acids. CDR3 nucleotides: TGTGCCAGCAGTTCTCCGGGGGAAGGTACCGGGGAGCTGTTTTTT. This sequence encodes CASSSPGEGTGELFF.

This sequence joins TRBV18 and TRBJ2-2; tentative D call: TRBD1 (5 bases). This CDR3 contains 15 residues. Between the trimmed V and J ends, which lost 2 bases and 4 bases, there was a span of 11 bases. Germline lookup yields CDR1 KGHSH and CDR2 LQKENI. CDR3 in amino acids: CASSPGLGPTGELFF. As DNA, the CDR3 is TGTGCCAGCTCACCAGGGTTGGGGCCCACCGGGGAGCTGTTTTTT.

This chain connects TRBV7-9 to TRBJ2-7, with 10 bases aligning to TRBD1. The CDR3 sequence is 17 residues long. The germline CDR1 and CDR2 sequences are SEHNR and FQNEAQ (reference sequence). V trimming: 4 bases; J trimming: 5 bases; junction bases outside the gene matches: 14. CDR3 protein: CASSSSKTGGQKNEQYV. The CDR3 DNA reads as TGTGCCAGCAGCTCCTCAAAGACAGGGGGCCAAAAAAACGAGCAGTACGTC.

CDR3 region: CASSFTDNTEAFF. The CDR3 region has the DNA TGTGCCAGCAGTTTTACAGACAACACTGAAGCTTTCTTT. This chain uses TRBV6-2 or TRBV6-3 with TRBJ1-1; D remains ambiguous. The CDR3 extends over 13 amino acids. The germline gives CDR1 MNHEY, CDR2 SVGEGT. The V end was cut by 4 bases, the J end by 2 bases, with 8 bases between.

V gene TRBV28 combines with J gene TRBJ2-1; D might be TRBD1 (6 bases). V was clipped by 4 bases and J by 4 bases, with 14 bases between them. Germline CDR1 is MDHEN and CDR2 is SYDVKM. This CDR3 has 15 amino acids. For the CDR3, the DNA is TGTGCCAGCAGTTCCCCCGCGGACAGTTACAATGAGCAGTTCTTC. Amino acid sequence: CASSSPADSYNEQFF.

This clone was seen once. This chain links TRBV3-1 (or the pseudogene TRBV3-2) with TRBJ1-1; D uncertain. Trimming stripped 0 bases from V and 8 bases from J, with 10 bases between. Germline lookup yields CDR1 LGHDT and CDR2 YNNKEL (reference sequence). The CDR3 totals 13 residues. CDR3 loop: CASSQDPGLEAFF. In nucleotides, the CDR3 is TGTGCCAGCAGCCAAGATCCTGGCCTCGAAGCTTTCTTT.

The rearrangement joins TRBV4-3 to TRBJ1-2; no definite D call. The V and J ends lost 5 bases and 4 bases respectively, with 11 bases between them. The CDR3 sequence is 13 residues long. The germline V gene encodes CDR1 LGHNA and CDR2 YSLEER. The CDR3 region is CASSRTSGYGYTF. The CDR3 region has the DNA TGCGCCAGCAGCAGGACTTCAGGCTATGGCTACACCTTC.

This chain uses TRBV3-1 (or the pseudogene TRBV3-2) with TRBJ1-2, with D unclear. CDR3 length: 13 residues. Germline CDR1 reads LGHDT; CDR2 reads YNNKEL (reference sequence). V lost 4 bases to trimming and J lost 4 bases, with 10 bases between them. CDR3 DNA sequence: TGTGCCAGCAGCCCGCGAGGTGGCTATGGCTACACCTTC. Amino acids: CASSPRGGYGYTF.

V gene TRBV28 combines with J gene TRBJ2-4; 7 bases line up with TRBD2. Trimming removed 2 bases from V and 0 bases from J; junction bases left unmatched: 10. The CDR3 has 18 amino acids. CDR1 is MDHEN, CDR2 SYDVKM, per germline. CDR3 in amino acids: CASSLGRGPSLAKNIQYF. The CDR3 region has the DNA TGTGCCAGCAGTTTAGGGAGGGGCCCCTCTCTAGCCAAAAACATTCAGTACTTC.

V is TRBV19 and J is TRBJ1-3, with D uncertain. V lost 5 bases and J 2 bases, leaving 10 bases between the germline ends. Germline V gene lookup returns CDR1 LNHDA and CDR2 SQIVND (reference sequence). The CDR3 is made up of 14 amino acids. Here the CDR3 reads CASSYMSAGNTIYF. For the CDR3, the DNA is TGTGCCAGTAGTTACATGTCCGCTGGAAACACCATATATTTT.

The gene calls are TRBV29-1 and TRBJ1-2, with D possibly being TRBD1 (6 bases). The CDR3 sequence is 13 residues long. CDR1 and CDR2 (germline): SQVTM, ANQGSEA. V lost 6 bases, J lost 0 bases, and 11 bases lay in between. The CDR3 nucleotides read TGCAGCGTCGGGACACCTCCTAACTATGGCTACACCTTC. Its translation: CSVGTPPNYGYTF.

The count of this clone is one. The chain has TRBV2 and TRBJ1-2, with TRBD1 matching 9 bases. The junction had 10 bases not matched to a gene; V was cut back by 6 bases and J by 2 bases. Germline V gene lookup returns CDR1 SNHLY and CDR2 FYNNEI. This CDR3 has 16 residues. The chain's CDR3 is CASRGGQGISNYGYTF. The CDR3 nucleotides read TGTGCCAGCAGGGGGGGACAGGGAATCTCCAACTATGGCTACACCTTC.

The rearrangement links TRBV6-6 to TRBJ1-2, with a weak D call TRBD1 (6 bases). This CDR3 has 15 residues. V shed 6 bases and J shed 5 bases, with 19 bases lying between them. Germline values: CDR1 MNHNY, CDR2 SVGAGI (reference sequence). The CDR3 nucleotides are TGTGCCAGCAGCCCTCCCGGTAACAGGGAGTATGGCTACACCTTC. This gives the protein CASSPPGNREYGYTF.

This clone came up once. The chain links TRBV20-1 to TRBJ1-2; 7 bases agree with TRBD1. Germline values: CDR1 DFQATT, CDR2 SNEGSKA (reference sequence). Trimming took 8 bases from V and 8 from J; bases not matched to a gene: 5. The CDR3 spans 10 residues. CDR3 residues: CSSGQRGYTF. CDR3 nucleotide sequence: TGCAGTTCGGGACAGCGGGGCTACACCTTC.

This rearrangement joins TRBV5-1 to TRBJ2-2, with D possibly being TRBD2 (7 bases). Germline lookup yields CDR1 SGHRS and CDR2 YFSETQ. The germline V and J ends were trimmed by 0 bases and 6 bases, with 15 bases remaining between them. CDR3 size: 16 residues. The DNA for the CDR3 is TGCGCCAGCAGCTTGGCCCCGGGGGGCGCCCCCGGGGAGCTGTTTTTT. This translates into CASSLAPGGAPGELFF.

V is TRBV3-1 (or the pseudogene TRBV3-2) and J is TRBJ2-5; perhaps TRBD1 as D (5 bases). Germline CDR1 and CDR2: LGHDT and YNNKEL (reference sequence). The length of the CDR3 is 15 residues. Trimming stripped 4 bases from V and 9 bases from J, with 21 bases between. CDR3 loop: CASSRGAGFVVAQYF. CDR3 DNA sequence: TGTGCCAGCAGCCGTGGGGCAGGGTTTGTTGTGGCCCAGTACTTC.

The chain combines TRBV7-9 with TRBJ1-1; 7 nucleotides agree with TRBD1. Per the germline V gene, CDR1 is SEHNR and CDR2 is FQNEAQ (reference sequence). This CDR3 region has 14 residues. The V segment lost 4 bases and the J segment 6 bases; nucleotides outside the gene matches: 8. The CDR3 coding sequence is TGTGCCAGCAGCTCCCAGCAGGGGGAGGCTGAAGCTTTCTTT. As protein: CASSSQQGEAEAFF.

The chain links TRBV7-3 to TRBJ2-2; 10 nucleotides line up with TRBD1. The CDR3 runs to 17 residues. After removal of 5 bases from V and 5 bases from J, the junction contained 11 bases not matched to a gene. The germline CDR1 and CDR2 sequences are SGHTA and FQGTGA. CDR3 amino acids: CASSPPSDRGRTGELFF. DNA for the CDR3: TGTGCCAGCAGCCCCCCCTCTGACAGGGGGCGGACCGGGGAGCTGTTTTTT.

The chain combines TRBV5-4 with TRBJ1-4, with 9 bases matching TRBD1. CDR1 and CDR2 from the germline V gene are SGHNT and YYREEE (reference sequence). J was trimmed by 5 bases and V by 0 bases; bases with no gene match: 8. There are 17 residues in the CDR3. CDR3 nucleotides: TGTGCCAGCAGCTTGGGGGGGTACGGGACAGGGAATGAAAAACTGTTTTTT. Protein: CASSLGGYGTGNEKLFF.